The 27 T cell receptor beta chains given below trace back to one sample, sequenced in a study of T cell clones after liver transplantation. Libraries were prepared by immunoSEQ multiplex PCR; TCRdb keeps only in-frame clonotypes and omits some of them. The table shows 55,000 to 80,000 clones, with 90% occurring only once. Sequences were derived from CD4+ T cells from blood, sampled before liver transplant. These receptors originate from a human donor who received a liver transplant.

Note on this clone: At the DNA level, this CDR3 is encoded by other sequences in the same sample as well. The chain recombines TRBV2 with TRBJ1-5; no firm D call. The CDR3 length is 15 residues. Germline V lookup: CDR1 SNHLY, CDR2 FYNNEI. V was trimmed by 3 bases and J by 2 bases, leaving 11 bases between them. CDR3 bases: TGTGCCAGCAGTGAGAGGGCGCGGGGCAATCAGCCCCAGCATTTT. Its translation: CASSERARGNQPQHF.

The chain uses TRBV7-9 and TRBJ1-3; D uncertain. Trimming took 3 bases from V and 7 from J, leaving 16 bases between them. The CDR3 has 15 residues. Germline values: CDR1 SEHNR, CDR2 FQNEAQ (reference sequence). The CDR3 DNA reads as TGTGCCAGCAGCTTCATGGCAGGTGCCCGGAACACCATATATTTT. Residues: CASSFMAGARNTIYF.

The rearrangement links TRBV4-1 to TRBJ2-7; D perhaps matches TRBD2 (6 bases). Germline CDR1 reads MGHRA; CDR2 reads YSYEKL. The CDR3 spans 15 residues. With 2 bases removed from V and 3 bases from J, the gap between germline ends came to 14 bases. In DNA form, the CDR3 reads TGCGCCAGCAGCCAACCCCCCCCGGGGGTCTACGAGCAGTACTTC. As protein: CASSQPPPGVYEQYF.

The rearrangement links TRBV7-9 to TRBJ2-1; 11 nucleotides agree with TRBD2. The CDR3 runs to 17 residues. Germline V gene lookup returns CDR1 SEHNR and CDR2 FQNEAQ (reference sequence). Trimming cost V 8 bases and J 4 bases; bases outside gene matches: 13. This CDR3 reads CASGGGPTSGAYNEQFF. CDR3 bases: TGTGCCAGCGGTGGAGGCCCGACTAGCGGGGCATACAATGAGCAGTTCTTC.

This clone has just one count. The CDR3 is CASSPLSPGTASSPLHF. The CDR3 region has the DNA TGCGCCAGCAGCCCCCTATCCCCCGGGACAGCCTCATCACCCCTCCACTTT. The V call is TRBV5-1, the J call TRBJ1-6; 7 nucleotides align to TRBD1. The J segment lost 10 bases and the V segment lost 4 bases, leaving 17 bases of the junction unmatched. The CDR3 extends over 17 amino acids. Germline CDR1 reads SGHRS; CDR2 reads YFSETQ. Full variable domain (rest looked up from reference TRBV5-1 and TRBJ1-6): KAGVTQTPRYLIKTRGQQVTLSCSPISGHRSVSWYQQTPGQGLQFLFEYFSETQRNKGNFPGRFSGRQFSNSRSEMNVSTLELGDSALYLCASSPLSPGTASSPLHFGNGTRLTVT.

The chain is built from TRBV29-1 and TRBJ2-5, with D perhaps TRBD2 (6 bases). The CDR3 extends over 12 amino acids. Germline CDR1 is SQVTM and CDR2 is ANQGSEA. The V end was cut by 4 bases, the J end by 3 bases, with 9 bases between. The CDR3: CSVAPGEETQYF. In nucleotides, the CDR3 is TGCAGCGTTGCGCCGGGGGAAGAGACCCAGTACTTC.

V usage is TRBV7-2 and J usage is TRBJ2-3; 11 bases are a match to TRBD1. CDR3 length equals 17 residues. The V and J ends lost 2 bases and 5 bases, in that order; junction bases with no gene match: 9. Per the germline V gene, CDR1 is SGHTA and CDR2 is FQGNSA. CDR3 nucleotides: TGTGCCAGCAGCTTAATCTCCGGGACAGGGGGTGTAGATACGCAGTATTTT. Protein product: CASSLISGTGGVDTQYF.

The rearrangement joins TRBV29-1 to TRBJ2-5, with D possibly matching TRBD1 (5 bases). This CDR3 has 13 residues. The V gene lost 6 bases and the J gene lost 5 bases, with 16 bases spanning the gap. In germline, CDR1 is SQVTM, CDR2 ANQGSEA. The CDR3 DNA follows: TGCAGCGTCACCGTCCAGGGTGTCGAGACCCAGTACTTC. The encoded protein is CSVTVQGVETQYF.

This clone was picked up one time. V is TRBV18 and J is TRBJ2-7; D is possibly TRBD1 (6 bases). This CDR3 is built from 14 residues. Germline V gene data show CDR1 as KGHSH and CDR2 as LQKENI. V gave up 3 bases and J gave up 1 base, with 10 bases separating them. The CDR3 DNA is TGTGCCAGCTCACCCAGGGGTGGATCCTACGAGCAGTACTTC. This gives the protein CASSPRGGSYEQYF.

This sequence joins TRBV29-1 and TRBJ1-1; 11 bases match TRBD1. Looked up from germline, CDR1 is SQVTM and CDR2 is ANQGSEA. With V trimmed by 7 bases and J by 3 bases, 10 bases remained unmatched. The CDR3 spans 15 residues. The CDR3 DNA is TGCAGCGCGTCCGGGACAGGGGGGTGGGACACTGAAGCTTTCTTT. Translation: CSASGTGGWDTEAFF.

J is TRBJ2-3 and V is TRBV15; a weak D match, TRBD2 (5 bases). Germline assignment: CDR1 LNHNV and CDR2 YYDKDF (reference sequence). CDR3 length: 17 amino acids. Trimming removed 2 bases from V and 9 bases from J, with 24 bases in between. The DNA of the CDR3 is TGTGCCACCAGCAGACAAGGACTCAATGGGGATAAAATAACGCAGTATTTT. As protein: CATSRQGLNGDKITQYF.

The chain links TRBV5-1 to TRBJ2-1; D is uncertain. Germline CDR1 reads SGHRS; CDR2 reads YFSETQ. V was cut by 4 bases and J by 10 bases, with 12 bases left in between. The CDR3 is 12 amino acids. CDR3 coding DNA: TGCGCCAGCAGCCGAACCGGTTTCGAGCAGTTCTTC. This translates into CASSRTGFEQFF. The whole variable domain, filled in from reference TRBV5-1 and TRBJ2-1, reads KAGVTQTPRYLIKTRGQQVTLSCSPISGHRSVSWYQQTPGQGLQFLFEYFSETQRNKGNFPGRFSGRQFSNSRSEMNVSTLELGDSALYLCASSRTGFEQFFGPGTRLTVL.

The chain links TRBV11-1 to TRBJ2-1; no clear D gene. V lost 5 bases, J lost 9 bases, and 8 bases lay in between. This CDR3 is built from 11 residues. Per the germline V gene, CDR1 is SGHAT and CDR2 is FQDESV (reference sequence). CDR3 in DNA: TGTGCCAGCAGCAAGGGCGGTGAGCAGTTCTTC. It specifies CASSKGGEQFF. Full variable domain (outside the CDR3, taken from reference TRBV11-1 and TRBJ2-1): EAEVAQSPRYKITEKSQAVAFWCDPISGHATLYWYRQILGQGPELLVQFQDESVVDDSQLPKDRFSAERLKGVDSTLKIQPAELGDSAMYLCASSKGGEQFFGPGTRLTVL.

The chain couples TRBV2 to TRBJ2-2; D gene unclear. There are 12 residues in the CDR3. Germline CDR1 reads SNHLY; CDR2 reads FYNNEI. V was cut by 10 bases and J by 7 bases, with 13 bases left in between. CDR3 nucleotides: TGTGCCACCTACCGGCTGGGCGGGGAGCTGTTTTTT. This encodes CATYRLGGELFF.

The rearrangement links TRBV9 to TRBJ1-2; no reliable D call. CDR3 length: 14 residues. V was cut by 0 bases and J by 4 bases, with 10 bases left in between. Germline CDR1 reads SGDLS; CDR2 reads YYNGEE. CDR3 residues: CASSVAGVSYGYTF. The CDR3 DNA reads TGTGCCAGCAGCGTAGCCGGGGTTTCCTATGGCTACACCTTC.

V and J are TRBV7-9 and TRBJ2-3; no clear D gene. The CDR3 sequence is 14 residues long. The germline V and J ends were trimmed by 4 bases and 6 bases, with 14 bases remaining between them. Per the germline V gene, CDR1 is SEHNR and CDR2 is FQNEAQ (reference sequence). In DNA form, the CDR3 reads TGTGCCAGCAGCTCACGGACCACCACGGATACGCAGTATTTT. Protein sequence: CASSSRTTTDTQYF. The whole variable domain, remainder taken from reference TRBV7-9 and TRBJ2-3, is DTGVSQNPRHKITKRGQNVTFRCDPISEHNRLYWYRQTLGQGPEFLTYFQNEAQLEKSRLLSDRFSAERPKGSFSTLEIQRTEQGDSAMYLCASSSRTTTDTQYFGPGTRLTVL.

J is TRBJ2-7 and V is TRBV5-4, with D possibly being TRBD2 (5 bases). This CDR3 has 16 residues. Trimming removed 4 bases from V and 2 bases from J, with 19 bases in between. Germline V CDR1 and CDR2: SGHNT, YYREEE (reference sequence). The CDR3: CASSPGGSFNTYEQYF. The CDR3 DNA follows: TGTGCCAGCAGCCCCGGTGGGAGTTTCAATACCTACGAGCAGTACTTC.

This chain links TRBV4-1 with TRBJ1-4; no clear D gene. CDR3 length equals 14 residues. Germline CDR1 MGHRA, CDR2 YSYEKL. The ends were cut back, 1 base at V and 3 bases at J, with 6 bases in the middle. CDR3 sequence reads: CASSQVNANEKLFF. The CDR3 nucleotides read TGCGCCAGCAGCCAAGTTAACGCTAATGAAAAACTGTTTTTT.

The chain has TRBV28 and TRBJ2-1, with 9 bases fitting TRBD2. The CDR3 spans 17 residues. The trim removed 5 bases at V and 1 base at J, leaving 9 bases unmatched. In germline, CDR1 is MDHEN, CDR2 SYDVKM. This CDR3 reads CASSPSPLAGSYNEQFF. For the CDR3, the DNA is TGTGCCAGCAGTCCCAGCCCCCTAGCGGGGTCCTACAATGAGCAGTTCTTC.

The chain uses TRBV6-6 and TRBJ1-4; TRBD1 agrees at 7 bases. Germline assignment: CDR1 MNHNY and CDR2 SVGAGI (reference sequence). J was trimmed by 4 bases and V by 6 bases; bases with no gene match: 11. The CDR3 loop spans 16 amino acids. CDR3 residues: CASREEGGTRNEKLFF. CDR3 coding DNA: TGTGCCAGCAGAGAGGAAGGGGGCACCCGTAATGAAAAACTGTTTTTT.

DNA of the CDR3: TGTGCCTGGGTCGAAAGGGCGGGAAACACCATATATTTT. It specifies CAWVERAGNTIYF. The chain has TRBV30 and TRBJ1-3; D unclear. This CDR3 comprises 13 residues. V was clipped by 5 bases and J by 4 bases, with 12 bases between them. Germline lookup yields CDR1 GTSNPN and CDR2 SVGIG (reference sequence).

The chain is built from TRBV7-9 and TRBJ2-1; no clear D gene. V dropped 0 bases and J dropped 3 bases, with 9 bases sitting between them. Per the germline V gene, CDR1 is SEHNR and CDR2 is FQNEAQ (reference sequence). The CDR3 is made up of 15 amino acids. The CDR3 is CASSLALRYYNEQFF. CDR3 DNA sequence: TGTGCCAGCAGCTTAGCGCTCCGGTACTACAATGAGCAGTTCTTC.

The chain links TRBV19 to TRBJ1-5; the D gene is possibly TRBD1 (5 bases). The CDR3 consists of 16 residues. From germline, CDR1 is LNHDA and CDR2 SQIVND (reference sequence). V dropped 3 bases and J dropped 5 bases, with 17 bases sitting between them. In DNA form, the CDR3 reads TGTGCCAGTAGTATGTCCAGGGTATTGTACGATCAGCCCCAGCATTTT. This sequence encodes CASSMSRVLYDQPQHF.

This clone came up a few times. This chain joins TRBV5-6 and TRBJ2-7; D is unresolved. Germline V lookup: CDR1 SGHDT, CDR2 YYEEEE. This CDR3 has 13 amino acids. Trimming shortened V by 3 bases and J by 4 bases, and 11 bases separated the two germline ends. CDR3 protein: CASSSRTRYEQYF. The CDR3 nucleotides read TGTGCCAGCAGCTCTCGTACCAGGTACGAGCAGTACTTC.

V is TRBV5-1 and J is TRBJ2-1; 10 bases align to TRBD1. Germline trimming cut 4 bases from V and 4 bases from J; bases unmatched to any gene: 5. CDR3 length equals 15 residues. Germline loops: CDR1 SGHRS, CDR2 YFSETQ. CDR3 nucleotide sequence: TGCGCCAGCAGCCTAGGACAGGGGGGTTACAATGAGCAGTTCTTC. It is translated as CASSLGQGGYNEQFF.

CDR3 coding DNA: TGTGCCAGCAGTGGCACAGGGAGCGGCACTGAAGCTTTCTTT. The encoded protein is CASSGTGSGTEAFF. This chain joins TRBV28 and TRBJ1-1, with a tentative D call TRBD1 (6 bases). This CDR3 has 14 amino acids. Trimming pared 5 bases from V and 4 bases from J, leaving 14 bases between. Germline V gene sequence: CDR1 MDHEN, CDR2 SYDVKM.

The V gene is TRBV5-1, the J gene TRBJ2-2; 7 nucleotides align to TRBD1. The CDR3 has 15 residues. V trimming: 4 bases; J trimming: 4 bases; junction bases outside the gene matches: 7. Germline lookup yields CDR1 SGHRS and CDR2 YFSETQ. The CDR3 bases are TGCGCCAGCAGCCCGACGGCAGGGGGCACCGGGGAGCTGTTTTTT. Translating it yields CASSPTAGGTGELFF.